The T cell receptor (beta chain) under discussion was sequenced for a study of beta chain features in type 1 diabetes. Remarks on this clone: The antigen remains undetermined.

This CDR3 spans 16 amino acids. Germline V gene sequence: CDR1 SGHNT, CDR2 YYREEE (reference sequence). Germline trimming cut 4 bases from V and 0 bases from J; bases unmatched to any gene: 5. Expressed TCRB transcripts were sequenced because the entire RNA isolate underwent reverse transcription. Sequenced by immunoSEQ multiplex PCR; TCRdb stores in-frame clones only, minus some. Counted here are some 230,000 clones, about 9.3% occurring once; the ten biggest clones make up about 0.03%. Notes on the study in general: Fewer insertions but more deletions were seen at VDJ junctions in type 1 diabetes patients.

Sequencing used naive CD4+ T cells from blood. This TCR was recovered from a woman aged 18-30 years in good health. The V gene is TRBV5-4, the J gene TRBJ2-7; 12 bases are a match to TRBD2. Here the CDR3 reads CASSPGLAGSSYEQYF. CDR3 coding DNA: TGTGCCAGCAGCCCAGGACTAGCGGGGAGCTCCTACGAGCAGTACTTC.